A selection of T cell receptor beta chains follows, all from one sample in a study of control samples from healthy donors and cancer patients. Sequencing used immunoSEQ multiplex PCR; TCRdb keeps in-frame clones, though not all of them. The table shows approximately 150,000 clones, with about 90% occurring only once. The sample comprised blood. The origin of the receptors is a man younger than 35 in good health. The CDR3 runs from the conserved cysteine through the conserved F or W. A D gene is named only where the DNA matches it firmly. Expanded clones get a size class; other rows say once, few or many, or leave the size out.

TRBJ2-5	TRBV2	.	.	TGTGCCAGCAGTGCTGGCAGACAAGAGACCCAGTACTTC	CASSAGRQETQYF
TRBJ1-6	TRBV9	.	once	TGTGCCAGCAGCGTAGGCGTGGTTTCACCCCTCCACTTT	CASSVGVVSPLHF
TRBJ1-1	TRBV28	.	.	TGTGCCAGCAGTTCTACGCGGGGAGCTTTCTTT	CASSSTRGAFF
TRBJ1-2	TRBV28	.	.	TGTGCCAGCAGTTTAGGGACGGGGGACACCGCTTATTATGGCTACACCTTC	CASSLGTGDTAYYGYTF
TRBJ2-4	TRBV27	.	.	TGTGCCAGCAGCCATCTCCGTGATGGGCAGGGGATATACATTCAGTACTTC	CASSHLRDGQGIYIQYF
TRBJ1-1	TRBV4-2	.	.	TGTGCCAGCAGCCCAGGGGATCTCGGCACTGAAGCTTTCTTT	CASSPGDLGTEAFF
TRBJ1-4	TRBV5-1	.	once	TGCGCCAGCAGCTTGGACCAGGGACGGATAAATGAAAAACTGTTTTTT	CASSLDQGRINEKLFF
TRBJ2-2	TRBV10-3	TRBD2	.	TGTGCCATCAGTGCTGGGACTAGCGGCACCGGGGAGCTGTTTTTT	CAISAGTSGTGELFF
TRBJ1-2	TRBV5-3	.	.	TGTGCCAGAAAATGGGTTCAGGGTCAACCGAATGGCTACACCTTC	CARKWVQGQPNGYTF
TRBJ2-7	TRBV6-6	.	.	TGTGCCAGCAGTTACGTGCTAAATAATCCCTACGAGCAGTACTTC	CASSYVLNNPYEQYF
TRBJ2-5	TRBV5-6	TRBD2	.	TGTGCCAGCAGCCAATACCTACTAGCGGGGAGACAAGAGACCCAGTACTTC	CASSQYLLAGRQETQYF
TRBJ1-5	TRBV5-4	.	.	TGTGCCAGCAGCTTGGCCCCTGGCGGTCAGCCCCAGCATTTT	CASSLAPGGQPQHF
TRBJ2-3	TRBV7-3	TRBD2	.	TGTGCCAGCAGCATAACGGGGGGGCCGGATACGCAGTATTTT	CASSITGGPDTQYF
TRBJ2-3	TRBV11-2	.	.	TGTGCCAGCAGCTACAGGCCCGGGGTCGCAGATACGCAGTATTTT	CASSYRPGVADTQYF
TRBJ1-6	TRBV7-2	TRBD1	.	TGTGCCAGCAGCATGGGACAGAATAATTCACCCCTCCACTTT	CASSMGQNNSPLHF
TRBJ2-3	TRBV7-8	TRBD2	.	TGTGCCAGCAGCTTAGCGGTTCCTAGCGGGGGGGGCACAGATACGCAGTATTTT	CASSLAVPSGGGTDTQYF
TRBJ2-3	TRBV3-1/TRBV3-2	.	few	TGTGCCAGCAGCCAAGCGGGGAGCACAGATACGCAGTATTTT	CASSQAGSTDTQYF
TRBJ2-1	TRBV15	.	.	TGTGCCACCAGCAGAGATATGGCAGGGGAAGGTGAGCAGTTCTTC	CATSRDMAGEGEQFF
TRBJ2-7	TRBV7-2	TRBD2	once	TGTGCCAGCAGCTCGGGACTAGCGGGGGGCGGCGAGCAGTACTTC	CASSSGLAGGGEQYF
TRBJ1-3	TRBV5-1	.	.	TGCGCCAGCAGCTCCGGGACATCCGGAAACACCATATATTTT	CASSSGTSGNTIYF
TRBJ1-2	TRBV20-1	.	.	TGCAGTGGACAGGATTTCGGCTACACCTTC	CSGQDFGYTF
TRBJ2-4	TRBV6-2/TRBV6-3	.	.	TGTGCCAGCAGTTACTCGATATCGAGGGACGCCAAAAACATTCAGTACTTC	CASSYSISRDAKNIQYF
TRBJ2-5	TRBV5-4	.	.	TGTGCCAGCAGCCTAGGACAGTTCCAAGAGACCCAGTACTTC	CASSLGQFQETQYF
TRBJ2-5	TRBV3-1/TRBV3-2	TRBD1	.	TGTGCCAGCAGCCCTCGGACAGGACGGCGTGAGACCCAGTACTTC	CASSPRTGRRETQYF
TRBJ2-5	TRBV29-1	TRBD2	.	TGCAGCGTTGGTTCTAGCGGGGATAGGGAAGAGACCCAGTACTTC	CSVGSSGDREETQYF
TRBJ1-1	TRBV6-6	.	few	TGTGCCAGCACCACGGACGGGAACACTGAAGCTTTCTTT	CASTTDGNTEAFF
TRBJ1-3	TRBV5-5	.	.	TGTGCCAGCAGCCCAGCGCTGTCGAGCTCTGGAAACACCATATATTTT	CASSPALSSSGNTIYF
TRBJ1-3	TRBV7-8	.	.	TGTGCCAGCAGCTTAATGGCAGCCTCTGGAAACACCATATATTTT	CASSLMAASGNTIYF
TRBJ1-3	TRBV13	.	.	TGTGCCAGCAGCTTACGGAGCTCTGGAAACACCATATATTTT	CASSLRSSGNTIYF
TRBJ2-5	TRBV6-5	TRBD1	.	TGTGCCAGCAGGGACAGGGGGCCGCAGACCCAGTACTTC	CASRDRGPQTQYF
TRBJ2-7	TRBV14	.	.	TGTGCCAGCAGCCTCCCAACAGGAGTAAGGGTCTACGAGCAGTACTTC	CASSLPTGVRVYEQYF
TRBJ1-3	TRBV5-4	.	.	TGTGCCAGCAGTCAGACTGGCAGGGTCTCTGGAAACACCATATATTTT	CASSQTGRVSGNTIYF
TRBJ2-1	TRBV19	TRBD2	.	TGTGCCAGTAGTACGGGACTAGCTCCGCTAAATGAGCAGTTCTTC	CASSTGLAPLNEQFF
TRBJ1-2	TRBV12-3/TRBV12-4	TRBD1	.	TGTGCCAGCAGCCGCACACAGGGGTTTGGCTACACCTTC	CASSRTQGFGYTF